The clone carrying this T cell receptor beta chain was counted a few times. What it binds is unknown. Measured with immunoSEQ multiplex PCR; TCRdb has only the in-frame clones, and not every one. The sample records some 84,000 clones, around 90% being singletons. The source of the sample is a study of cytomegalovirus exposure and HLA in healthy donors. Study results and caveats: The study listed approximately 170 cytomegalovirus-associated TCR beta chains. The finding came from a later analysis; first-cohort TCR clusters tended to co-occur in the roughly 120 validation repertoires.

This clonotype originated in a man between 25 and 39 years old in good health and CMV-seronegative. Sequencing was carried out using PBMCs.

The CDR3: CASTRRQGTIYEQYF. The CDR3, as DNA: TGTGCCAGCACCCGCCGACAGGGAACGATCTACGAGCAGTACTTC. The chain couples TRBV27 to TRBJ2-7; TRBD1 agrees at 7 bases. The CDR3 is 15 amino acids. Losses at the gene ends were 7 bases for V and 3 bases for J; bases not matched to a gene: 12. CDR1 is MNHEY and CDR2 is SMNVEV in the germline V gene (reference sequence).